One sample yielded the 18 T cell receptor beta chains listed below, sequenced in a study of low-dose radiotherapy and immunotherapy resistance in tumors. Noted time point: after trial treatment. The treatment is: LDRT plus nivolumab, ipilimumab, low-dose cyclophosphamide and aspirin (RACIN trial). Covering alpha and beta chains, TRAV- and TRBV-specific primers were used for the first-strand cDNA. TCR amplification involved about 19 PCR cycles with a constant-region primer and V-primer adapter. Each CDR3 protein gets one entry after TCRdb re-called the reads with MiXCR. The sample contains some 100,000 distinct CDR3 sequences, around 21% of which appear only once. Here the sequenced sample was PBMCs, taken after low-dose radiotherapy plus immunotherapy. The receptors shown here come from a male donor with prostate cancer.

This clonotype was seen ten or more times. The CDR3 DNA reads TGTGCCAGCAGCTCTAATCTAGGTTCCAATCAGCCCCAGCATTTT. Its protein product is CASSSNLGSNQPQHF. The chain joins TRBV7-2 to TRBJ1-5; no reliable D call. The CDR3 is 15 residues long. With 4 bases removed from V and 3 bases from J, the gap between germline ends came to 13 bases. Germline-derived CDR1 and CDR2 are SGHTA and FQGNSA.

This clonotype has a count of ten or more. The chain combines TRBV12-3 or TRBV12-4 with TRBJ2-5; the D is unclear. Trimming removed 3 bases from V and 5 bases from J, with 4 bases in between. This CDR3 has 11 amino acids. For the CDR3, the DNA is TGTGCCAGCAGTTTGAGGGAGACCCAGTACTTC. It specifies CASSLRETQYF.

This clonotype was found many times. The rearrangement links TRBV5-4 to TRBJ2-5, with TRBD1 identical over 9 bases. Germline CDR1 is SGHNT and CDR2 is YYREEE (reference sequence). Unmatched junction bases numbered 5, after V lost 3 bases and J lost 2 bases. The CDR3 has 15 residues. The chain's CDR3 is CASSSQQGAQETQYF. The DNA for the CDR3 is TGTGCCAGCAGCTCGCAACAGGGGGCACAAGAGACCCAGTACTTC. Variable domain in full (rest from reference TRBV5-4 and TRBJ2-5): ETGVTQSPTHLIKTRGQQVTLRCSSQSGHNTVSWYQQALGQGPQFIFQYYREEENGRGNFPPRFSGLQFPNYSSELNVNALELDDSALYLCASSSQQGAQETQYFGPGTRLLVL.

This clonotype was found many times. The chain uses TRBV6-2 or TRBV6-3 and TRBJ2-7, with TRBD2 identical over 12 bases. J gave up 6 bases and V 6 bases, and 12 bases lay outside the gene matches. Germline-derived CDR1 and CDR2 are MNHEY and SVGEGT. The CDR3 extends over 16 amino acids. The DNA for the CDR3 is TGTGCCAGCAGACGGGATAATCTAGCGGGGGGGAGCGAGCAGTACTTC. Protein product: CASRRDNLAGGSEQYF.

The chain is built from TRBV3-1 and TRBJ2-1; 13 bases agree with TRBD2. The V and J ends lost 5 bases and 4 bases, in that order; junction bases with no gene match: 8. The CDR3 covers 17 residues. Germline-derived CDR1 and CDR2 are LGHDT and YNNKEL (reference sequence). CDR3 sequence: CASSTRTSGGRYNEQFF. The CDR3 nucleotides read TGTGCCAGCAGCACACGGACTAGCGGGGGCCGATACAATGAGCAGTTCTTC.

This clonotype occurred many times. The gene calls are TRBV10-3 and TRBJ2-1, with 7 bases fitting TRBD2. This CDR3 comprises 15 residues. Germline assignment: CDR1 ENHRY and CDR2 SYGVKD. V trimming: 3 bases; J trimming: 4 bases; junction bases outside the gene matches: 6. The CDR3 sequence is CAISESSGEYNEQFF. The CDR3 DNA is TGTGCCATCAGTGAATCCAGCGGGGAATACAATGAGCAGTTCTTC.

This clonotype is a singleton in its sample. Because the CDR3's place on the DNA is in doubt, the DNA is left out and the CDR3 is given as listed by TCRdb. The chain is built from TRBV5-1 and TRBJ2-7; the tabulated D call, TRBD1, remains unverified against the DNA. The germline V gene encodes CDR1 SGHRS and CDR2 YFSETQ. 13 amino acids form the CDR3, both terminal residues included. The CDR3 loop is CASSFGQGAHGNF.

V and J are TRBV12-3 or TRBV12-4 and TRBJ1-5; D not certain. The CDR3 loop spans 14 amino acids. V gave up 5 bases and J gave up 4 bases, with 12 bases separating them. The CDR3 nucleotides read TGTGCCAGCAGTGACAAGGGTATTAATCAGCCCCAGCATTTT. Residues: CASSDKGINQPQHF.

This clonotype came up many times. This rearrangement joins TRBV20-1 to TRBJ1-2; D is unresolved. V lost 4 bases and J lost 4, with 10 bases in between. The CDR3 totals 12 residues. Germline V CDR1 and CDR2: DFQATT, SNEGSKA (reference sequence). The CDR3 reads CSATRRRYGYTF. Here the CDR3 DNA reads TGCAGTGCTACCAGACGGCGCTATGGCTACACCTTC.

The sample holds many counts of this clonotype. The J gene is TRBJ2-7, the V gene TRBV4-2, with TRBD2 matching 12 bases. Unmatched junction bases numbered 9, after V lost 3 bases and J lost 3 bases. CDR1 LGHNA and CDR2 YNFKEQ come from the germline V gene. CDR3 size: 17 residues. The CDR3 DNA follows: TGTGCCAGCAGCCAGGCCCTCACTAGCGGGGGGTTCTACGAGCAGTACTTC. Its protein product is CASSQALTSGGFYEQYF.

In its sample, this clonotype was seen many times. The CDR3 DNA is TGTGCCAGCAGCTTTCGTGGGGCGGAGACCCAGTACTTC. This translates into CASSFRGAETQYF. The V call is TRBV11-3, the J call TRBJ2-5, with a weak D call TRBD1 (5 bases). This CDR3 region has 13 residues. Germline CDR1 and CDR2: SGHNT and YENEEA. Between the trimmed V and J ends, which lost 3 bases and 5 bases, there was a span of 10 bases.

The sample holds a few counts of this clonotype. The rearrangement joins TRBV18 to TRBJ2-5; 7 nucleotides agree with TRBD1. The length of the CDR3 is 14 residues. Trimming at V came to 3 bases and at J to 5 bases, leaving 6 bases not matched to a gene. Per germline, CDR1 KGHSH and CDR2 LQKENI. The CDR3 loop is CASSPRQGWETQYF. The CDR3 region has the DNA TGTGCCAGCTCACCCCGACAGGGTTGGGAGACCCAGTACTTC.

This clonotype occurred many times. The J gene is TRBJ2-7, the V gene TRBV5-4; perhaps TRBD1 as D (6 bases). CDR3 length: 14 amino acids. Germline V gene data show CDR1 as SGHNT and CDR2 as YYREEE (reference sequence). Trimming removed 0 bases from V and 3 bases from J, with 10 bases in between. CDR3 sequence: CASSLGGGLYEQYF. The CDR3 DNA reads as TGTGCCAGCAGCTTGGGTGGGGGCCTCTACGAGCAGTACTTC.

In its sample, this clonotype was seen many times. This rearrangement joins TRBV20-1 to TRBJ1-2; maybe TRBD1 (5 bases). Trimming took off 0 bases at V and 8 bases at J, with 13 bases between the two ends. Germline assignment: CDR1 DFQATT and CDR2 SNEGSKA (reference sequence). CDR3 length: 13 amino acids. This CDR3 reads CSARETGSSGYTF. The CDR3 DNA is TGCAGTGCTAGAGAAACAGGTAGTAGCGGCTACACCTTC.

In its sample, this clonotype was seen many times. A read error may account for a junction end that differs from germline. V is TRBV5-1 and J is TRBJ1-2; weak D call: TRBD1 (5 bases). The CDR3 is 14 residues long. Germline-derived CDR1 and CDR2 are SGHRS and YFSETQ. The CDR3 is CASSFLRGTYGYTF. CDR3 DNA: TGTGCCAGCAGCTTCCTGCGGGGGACTTATGGCTACACCTTC.

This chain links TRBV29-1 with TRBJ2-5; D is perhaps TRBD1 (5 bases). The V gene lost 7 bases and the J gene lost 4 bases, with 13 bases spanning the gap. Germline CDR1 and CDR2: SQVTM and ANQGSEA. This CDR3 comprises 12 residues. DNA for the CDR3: TGCAGCGCCCAAAGGGGTAGAGAGACCCAGTACTTC. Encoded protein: CSAQRGRETQYF.

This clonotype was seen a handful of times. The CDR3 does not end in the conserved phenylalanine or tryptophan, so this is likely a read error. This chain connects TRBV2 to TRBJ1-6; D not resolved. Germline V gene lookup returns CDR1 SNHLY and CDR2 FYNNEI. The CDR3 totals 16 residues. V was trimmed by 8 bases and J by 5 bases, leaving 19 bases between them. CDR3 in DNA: TGTGCCAGCCTCTCGCGGGAAGGACTTGATAATTCACCCCTCCACTTG. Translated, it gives CASLSREGLDNSPLHL.

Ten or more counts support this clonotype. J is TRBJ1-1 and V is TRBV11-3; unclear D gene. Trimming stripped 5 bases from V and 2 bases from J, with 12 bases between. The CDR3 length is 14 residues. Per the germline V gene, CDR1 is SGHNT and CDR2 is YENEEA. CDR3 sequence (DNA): TGTGCCAGCAGCCCCCCGGGGATAAACACTGAAGCTTTCTTT. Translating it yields CASSPPGINTEAFF.